This note documents a single T cell receptor beta chain sequence. This sample is drawn from a study of blood T cell repertoires in COVID-19. Study overall: Spain, Italy and the United States supplied samples that represented acute and convalescent COVID-19. The cDNA or gDNA used as material had been derived from T cells, B-cell-depleted T cells, or PBMCs.

With V trimmed by 0 bases and J by 7 bases, 10 bases remained unmatched. The germline gives CDR1 SGHRS, CDR2 YFSETQ. The CDR3 loop spans 15 amino acids. Data came from immunoSEQ multiplex PCR; TCRdb stores just in-frame clones and leaves some out. This sample has about 100,000 clones; about 75% occur once, and the top ten carry approximately 5.9%. The sequence came from an elderly man with acute or convalescent COVID-19. The chain uses TRBV5-1 and TRBJ2-7; TRBD1 agrees at 7 bases. Input material: peripheral blood. The CDR3 loop reads CASSLALTGVREQYF. In nucleotides, the CDR3 is TGCGCCAGCAGCTTGGCTCTAACAGGGGTTCGGGAGCAGTACTTC.